Listed below are T cell receptor beta chains from one sample, sequenced in a study of cytomegalovirus exposure and HLA in healthy donors. The repertoire was sequenced with immunoSEQ multiplex PCR; TCRdb's copy has only in-frame clones and lacks some. The sample records 77,000 or so clones, roughly 76% being singletons. Sequencing used PBMCs. These receptors were obtained from a woman between 35 and 50 years old in good health and CMV-seronegative. The CDR3 runs from the conserved cysteine through the conserved F or W. The D gene is left open where the match is weak. Only part of the rows carry a size: once, few, many, or a class if the clone is expanded.

TRBV6-6	few	-	TRBJ1-1	CASKREEYTEAFF	TGTGCCAGCAAGAGGGAGGAGTACACTGAAGCTTTCTTT
TRBV11-2	-	-	TRBJ2-7	CASRHDKYEQYF	TGTGCCAGCAGGCACGACAAGTACGAGCAGTACTTC
TRBV18	-	-	TRBJ2-5	CASSPGRDKDSLRETQYF	TGTGCCAGCTCACCAGGTCGGGACAAAGATTCCCTCCGGGAGACCCAGTACTTC
TRBV9	-	TRBD2	TRBJ2-5	CASSVSTGGLETQYF	TGTGCCAGCAGCGTCAGTACGGGGGGGCTTGAGACCCAGTACTTC
TRBV5-4	-	-	TRBJ1-2	CASSGPGGANYGYTF	TGTGCCAGCAGCGGCCCGGGGGGGGCGAACTATGGCTACACCTTC
TRBV28	-	TRBD1	TRBJ1-4	CASSSPQGATNEKLFF	TGTGCCAGCAGTTCACCGCAGGGGGCAACTAATGAAAAACTGTTTTTT
TRBV5-5	few	TRBD1	TRBJ1-4	CASSLFDRGPTNEKLFF	TGTGCCAGCAGCTTGTTTGACAGGGGACCGACTAATGAAAAACTGTTTTTT
TRBV6-1	-	TRBD1	TRBJ2-2	CASRGQGNTGELFF	TGTGCCAGCAGGGGACAGGGGAACACCGGGGAGCTGTTTTTT
TRBV7-6	once	-	TRBJ2-1	CASSLAQVSYNEQFF	TGTGCCAGCAGCTTAGCGCAGGTCTCCTACAATGAGCAGTTCTTC
TRBV7-6	few	TRBD1	TRBJ2-6	CASSLATGTGANVLTF	TGTGCCAGCAGCTTAGCGACAGGGACTGGGGCCAACGTCCTGACTTTC
TRBV5-1	-	-	TRBJ1-4	CASSLQVVIGGAGCKNEKLFF	TGCGCCAGCAGCTTGCAGGTGGTAATTGGGGGGGCCGGGTGTAAGAATGAAAAACTGTTTTTT
TRBV7-3	-	TRBD2	TRBJ2-1	CASSLLADYNEQFF	TGTGCCAGCAGCTTACTAGCGGACTACAATGAGCAGTTCTTC
TRBV14	-	TRBD1	TRBJ1-2	CASSQDWTGGGYGYTF	TGTGCCAGCAGCCAAGATTGGACAGGGGGCGGCTATGGCTACACCTTC
TRBV7-9	few	TRBD2	TRBJ2-7	CASSQNRGTSGAYEQYF	TGTGCCAGCAGCCAGAATAGAGGGACTAGCGGAGCCTACGAGCAGTACTTC
TRBV13	-	-	TRBJ2-3	CASSLVVAGADTDTQYF	TGTGCCAGCAGCTTAGTTGTCGCGGGTGCCGACACAGATACGCAGTATTTT
TRBV28	-	TRBD1	TRBJ2-7	CASSILGQVYEQYF	TGTGCCAGCAGTATCCTCGGACAGGTTTACGAGCAGTACTTC
TRBV11-1	-	-	TRBJ2-7	CASSPGPSSYEQYF	TGTGCCAGCAGCCCAGGGCCTTCCTCCTACGAGCAGTACTTC
TRBV29-1	-	-	TRBJ1-5	CSVGGEGNQPQHF	TGCAGCGTTGGAGGCGAGGGCAATCAGCCCCAGCATTTT
TRBV21-1	few	-	TRBJ2-2	CASSEVGKGPEGAGELFF	TGTGCCAGCAGCGAAGTAGGCAAGGGCCCCGAGGGCGCCGGGGAGCTGTTTTTT
TRBV6-4	-	TRBD2	TRBJ2-3	CASSDSAGGPTDTQYF	TGTGCCAGCAGTGACTCGGCGGGAGGGCCAACAGATACGCAGTATTTT
TRBV4-1	-	TRBD1	TRBJ2-7	CASSQPGQGVEQYF	TGCGCCAGCAGCCAACCCGGACAGGGGGTCGAGCAGTACTTC
TRBV30	-	TRBD1	TRBJ2-7	CAWSAGTGNYDEQYF	TGTGCCTGGAGTGCCGGGACAGGGAATTACGACGAGCAGTACTTC
TRBV5-1	-	TRBD2	TRBJ2-1	CASSFRPGLAGGYEQFF	TGCGCCAGCAGCTTTAGGCCGGGACTAGCGGGGGGATATGAGCAGTTCTTC
TRBV7-3	-	-	TRBJ2-6	CASSLRGRGTGANVLTF	TGTGCCAGCAGCTTAAGAGGGCGAGGGACTGGGGCCAACGTCCTGACTTTC
TRBV7-9	-	-	TRBJ2-3	CASSLARAGRTDTQYF	TGTGCCAGCAGCTTAGCGCGAGCAGGTCGCACAGATACGCAGTATTTT
TRBV25-1	-	TRBD2	TRBJ2-1	CASSAPGGLYNEQFF	TGTGCCAGCAGTGCCCCGGGGGGACTCTACAATGAGCAGTTCTTC
TRBV6-5	-	TRBD1	TRBJ1-2	CASRYVSGQDGYTF	TGTGCCAGCAGATACGTATCGGGACAGGATGGCTACACCTTC
TRBV5-1	few	-	TRBJ2-2	CASSLKGGDTGELFF	TGCGCCAGCAGCTTGAAGGGCGGGGACACCGGGGAGCTGTTTTTT
TRBV19	-	-	TRBJ2-7	CASSERPQQTYEQYF	TGTGCCAGTAGTGAACGTCCCCAACAAACCTACGAGCAGTACTTC
TRBV6-5	-	TRBD1	TRBJ1-6	CASSRTGDNSPLHF	TGTGCCAGCAGTAGGACAGGGGATAATTCACCCCTCCACTTT
TRBV6-4	-	-	TRBJ2-2	CASSGTNTGELFF	TGTGCCAGCAGTGGGACTAACACCGGGGAGCTGTTTTTT
TRBV6-4	-	-	TRBJ2-2	CASSEFPGMAGELFF	TGTGCCAGCAGTGAGTTTCCGGGAATGGCCGGGGAGCTGTTTTTT
TRBV9	-	TRBD1	TRBJ1-2	CASSATGQQLNGYTF	TGTGCCAGCAGCGCAACGGGACAGCAGCTAAATGGCTACACCTTC
TRBV5-6	-	TRBD1	TRBJ1-2	CASSFRAGGAGGYTF	TGTGCCAGCAGCTTCCGGGCAGGGGGAGCGGGTGGCTACACCTTC
TRBV5-1	-	TRBD1	TRBJ1-1	CASSWGQGRAEAFF	TGCGCCAGCAGCTGGGGACAGGGACGCGCTGAAGCTTTCTTT
TRBV5-1	-	-	TRBJ2-3	CASSLAASSVFTDTQYF	TGCGCCAGCAGCTTGGCTGCTAGCTCTGTTTTCACAGATACGCAGTATTTT
TRBV19	-	-	TRBJ1-2	CASSMVGANYGYTF	TGTGCCAGTAGTATGGTGGGGGCAAACTATGGCTACACCTTC
TRBV7-9	-	TRBD1	TRBJ1-3	CASSLDRQTSGNTIYF	TGTGCCAGCAGCTTGGACAGGCAAACCTCTGGAAACACCATATATTTT
TRBV30	-	-	TRBJ1-6	CAWSVGQGGNSPLHF	TGTGCCTGGAGTGTAGGGCAGGGTGGTAATTCACCCCTCCACTTT